Each of the 21 T cell receptor beta chains below was sequenced from the same sample in a study of human T cells and chemical hapten exposure. The time point: patch test 2, 6 weeks after DPC sensitization. This sample's treatment: therapeutic diphenylcyclopropenone sensitization with weekly scalp DPC. TCRdb called the RACE reads again in MiXCR, with one record for every CDR3 protein. The profile covers about 400,000 distinct CDR3 sequences, with just under 6.5% appearing a single time and over 5.5% taken by the ten largest. The sequencing here drew on whole blood, taken in connection with sensitization to the hapten diphenylcyclopropenone (DPC). The receptors come from a woman between 18 and 29 years old with alopecia areata. Some clones in this sample may be carry-over from other donors' samples.

V gene TRBV10-3 combines with J gene TRBJ1-4; D gene uncertain. Germline V lookup: CDR1 ENHRY, CDR2 SYGVKD. V lost 5 bases, J lost 8 bases, and 12 bases lay in between. This CDR3 has 13 amino acids. DNA of the CDR3: TGTGCCATCAGTTTAGAGTTGGACGAAAAACTGTTTTTT. This encodes CAISLELDEKLFF.

This clonotype was recorded at least ten times. The CDR3 DNA reads TGTGCCAGCAGCTTCCTGACTGAGCAGTTCTTC. It yields the protein CASSFLTEQFF. The chain recombines TRBV5-5 with TRBJ2-1; no clear D gene. This CDR3 contains 11 residues. V was shortened by 2 bases and J by 9 bases, with 6 bases between the two germline ends. CDR1 is SGHKS, CDR2 YYEKEE, per germline (reference sequence).

This clonotype was recorded at least ten times. The gene calls are TRBV12-3 or TRBV12-4 and TRBJ2-7, with D possibly being TRBD1 (6 bases). V dropped 3 bases and J dropped 5 bases, with 8 bases sitting between them. This CDR3 spans 12 amino acids. CDR3: CASSFEGDEQYF. The DNA for the CDR3 is TGTGCCAGCAGTTTCGAGGGGGACGAGCAGTACTTC.

This clonotype was detected a few times. The V gene is TRBV25-1, the J gene TRBJ2-2; D gene ambiguous. This CDR3 spans 16 amino acids. Germline lookup yields CDR1 MGHDK and CDR2 SYGVNS. The V gene lost 0 bases and the J gene lost 1 base, with 9 bases spanning the gap. The CDR3 sequence: CASSEYNGGNTGELFF. CDR3 DNA: TGTGCCAGCAGTGAATATAACGGCGGGAACACCGGGGAGCTGTTTTTT. Based on the CDR3 plus reference TRBV25-1 and TRBJ2-2, the full variable domain is EADIYQTPRYLVIGTGKKITLECSQTMGHDKMYWYQQDPGMELHLIHYSYGVNSTEKGDLSSESTVSRIRTEHFPLTLESARPSHTSQYLCASSEYNGGNTGELFFGEGSRLTVL.

V gene TRBV20-1 combines with J gene TRBJ2-7, with TRBD1 matching over 9 bases. Germline loops: CDR1 DFQATT, CDR2 SNEGSKA (reference sequence). V trimming: 0 bases; J trimming: 6 bases; junction bases outside the gene matches: 9. The CDR3 runs 15 residues. CDR3 residues: CSARDIGQGIREQYF. The CDR3 DNA reads as TGCAGTGCTAGAGATATAGGACAGGGGATACGCGAGCAGTACTTC.

There are a few counts of this clonotype. This rearrangement joins TRBV11-3 to TRBJ2-3, with 10 nucleotides matching TRBD1. This CDR3 comprises 17 residues. With V trimmed by 5 bases and J by 4 bases, 12 bases remained unmatched. Germline loops: CDR1 SGHNT, CDR2 YENEEA. CDR3: CASSPNAFGTGADTQYF. The CDR3 nucleotides read TGTGCCAGCAGCCCAAACGCCTTTGGGACAGGGGCAGATACGCAGTATTTT.

The chain links TRBV20-1 to TRBJ1-1; D ambiguous. The CDR3 extends over 13 amino acids. Trimming took off 3 bases at V and 4 bases at J, with 12 bases between the two ends. The germline gives CDR1 DFQATT, CDR2 SNEGSKA (reference sequence). The CDR3 sequence is CSARRVAGTEAFF. CDR3 bases: TGCAGTGCTAGGAGGGTGGCGGGCACTGAAGCTTTCTTT.

Only a few counts were recorded for this clonotype. The gene calls are TRBV7-9 and TRBJ2-1; either TRBD1 or TRBD2 may supply D (5 bases each). The germline gives CDR1 SEHNR, CDR2 FQNEAQ (reference sequence). Deletions cut 2 bases from V and 2 bases from J, with 13 bases between. The CDR3 has 16 residues. Written as DNA, the CDR3 is TGTGCCAGCAGCTTAATTGGGGACCCTCCCTACAATGAGCAGTTCTTC. This translates into CASSLIGDPPYNEQFF. Together with reference TRBV7-9 and TRBJ2-1, the CDR3 gives the full variable domain: DTGVSQNPRHKITKRGQNVTFRCDPISEHNRLYWYRQTLGQGPEFLTYFQNEAQLEKSRLLSDRFSAERPKGSFSTLEIQRTEQGDSAMYLCASSLIGDPPYNEQFFGPGTRLTVL.

At least ten counts were recorded for this clonotype. The chain has TRBV6-5 and TRBJ1-5, with 10 bases identical to TRBD1. The V and J ends lost 4 bases and 6 bases, in that order; junction bases with no gene match: 6. CDR1 and CDR2 (germline): MNHEY, SVGAGI. The length of the CDR3 is 15 residues. The CDR3 here is CASSLGQGYRQPQHF. The CDR3 DNA is TGTGCCAGCAGTTTGGGACAGGGGTACCGTCAGCCCCAGCATTTT.

This clonotype has a count of ten or more. The chain uses TRBV4-3 and TRBJ2-3; D gene unclear. V lost 1 base, J lost 3 bases, and 11 bases lay in between. This CDR3 contains 15 residues. Per germline, CDR1 LGHNA and CDR2 YSLEER. The CDR3 loop reads CASSQGTFGTDTQYF. Here the CDR3 DNA reads TGCGCCAGCAGCCAAGGAACGTTTGGAACAGATACGCAGTATTTT.

This clonotype was counted a few times. The V call is TRBV18, the J call TRBJ1-1; 7 bases map to TRBD1. The trim removed 4 bases at V and 7 bases at J, leaving 6 bases unmatched. CDR1 is KGHSH, CDR2 LQKENI, per germline. The CDR3 is 13 amino acids. The CDR3, as DNA: TGTGCCAGCTCACGGGAACCAGGGGGTGAAGCTTTCTTT. The encoded protein is CASSREPGGEAFF.

The chain links TRBV24-1 to TRBJ2-1; D possibly corresponds to TRBD2 (6 bases). Germline CDR1 KGHDR, CDR2 SFDVKD. The CDR3 contains 16 residues. The V and J ends lost 2 bases and 4 bases respectively, with 14 bases between them. This chain's CDR3 is CATSDWAVGGYNEQFF. The CDR3 region has the DNA TGTGCCACCAGTGATTGGGCGGTTGGGGGGTACAATGAGCAGTTCTTC.

The rearrangement joins TRBV12-3 or TRBV12-4 to TRBJ2-5; D call uncertain. V lost 1 base to trimming and J lost 3 bases, with 9 bases between them. The CDR3 is made up of 14 amino acids. The CDR3 sequence: CASSLGVGKETQYF. In DNA form, the CDR3 reads TGTGCCAGCAGTTTAGGGGTCGGAAAAGAGACCCAGTACTTC.

This clonotype was counted many times. The chain is built from TRBV13 and TRBJ1-4; maybe TRBD1 (5 bases). The V gene lost 5 bases and the J gene lost 8 bases, with 15 bases spanning the gap. The CDR3 covers 14 residues. Germline V gene data show CDR1 as PRHDT and CDR2 as FYEKMQ (reference sequence). For the CDR3, the DNA is TGTGCCAGCAGCGCCAGGGTCGCAGGGGAAAAACTGTTTTTT. Translation: CASSARVAGEKLFF.

This clonotype was observed many times. The rearrangement links TRBV28 to TRBJ1-1, with D hard to call. The ends were cut back, 2 bases at V and 7 bases at J, with 14 bases in the middle. The germline V gene encodes CDR1 MDHEN and CDR2 SYDVKM. There are 14 residues in the CDR3. CDR3 region: CASSLMYPRSEAFF. The CDR3 DNA follows: TGTGCCAGCAGTTTAATGTACCCCCGCAGTGAAGCTTTCTTT. Drawing the rest from reference TRBV28 and TRBJ1-1, the complete variable domain is DVKVTQSSRYLVKRTGEKVFLECVQDMDHENMFWYRQDPGLGLRLIYFSYDVKMKEKGDIPEGYSVSREKKERFSLILESASTNQTSMYLCASSLMYPRSEAFFGQGTRLTVV.

This clonotype was seen at least ten times. The DNA of the CDR3 is TGTGCCAGCAGTGCCAGGGCACTTCAACCTTATGGCTACACCTTC. Amino acid sequence: CASSARALQPYGYTF. The V gene is TRBV9, the J gene TRBJ1-2; D possibly corresponds to TRBD1 (5 bases). CDR3 length: 15 amino acids. Trimming took 5 bases from V and 5 from J, leaving 19 bases between them. Germline loops: CDR1 SGDLS, CDR2 YYNGEE.

This clonotype turned up a few times. The rearrangement joins TRBV27 to TRBJ1-2; unclear D gene. Germline lookup yields CDR1 MNHEY and CDR2 SMNVEV (reference sequence). V lost 2 bases to trimming and J lost 8 bases, with 18 bases between them. The CDR3 length is 15 residues. The CDR3 sequence: CASSLIPVSVPGYTF. As DNA, the CDR3 is TGTGCCAGCAGTTTAATCCCGGTTTCGGTTCCCGGCTACACCTTC.

The CDR3 protein is CASSFKAGDRSQYF. For the CDR3, the DNA is TGTGCCAGCAGCTTTAAAGCGGGGGATCGGTCCCAGTACTTC. The chain uses TRBV7-9 and TRBJ2-5; the match to TRBD2 covers 8 bases. The CDR3 has 14 residues. Trimming cost V 3 bases and J 9 bases; bases outside gene matches: 9. Germline loops: CDR1 SEHNR, CDR2 FQNEAQ (reference sequence).

There are a few counts of this clonotype. The chain combines TRBV2 with TRBJ2-1, with 8 bases fitting TRBD1. Germline lookup yields CDR1 SNHLY and CDR2 FYNNEI. The CDR3 consists of 13 residues. Germline trimming cut 6 bases from V and 7 bases from J; bases unmatched to any gene: 5. This chain's CDR3 is CASSGDRWNEQFF. Written as DNA, the CDR3 is TGTGCCAGCAGCGGGGACAGGTGGAATGAGCAGTTCTTC. The full variable domain, with the rest looked up from reference TRBV2 and TRBJ2-1, is EPEVTQTPSHQVTQMGQEVILRCVPISNHLYFYWYRQILGQKVEFLVSFYNNEISEKSEIFDDQFSVERPDGSNFTLKIRSTKLEDSAMYFCASSGDRWNEQFFGPGTRLTVL.

At least ten counts were recorded for this clonotype. This chain connects TRBV11-2 to TRBJ2-7; TRBD2 is a possible D gene (5 bases). Germline V lookup: CDR1 SGHAT, CDR2 FQNNGV. The CDR3 sequence is 14 residues long. V was cut by 0 bases and J by 2 bases, with 8 bases left in between. CDR3 loop: CASSLDAGPYEQYF. CDR3 in DNA: TGTGCCAGCAGCTTAGATGCGGGCCCCTACGAGCAGTACTTC.

This clonotype was seen repeatedly, ten times or more. The chain has TRBV5-1 and TRBJ2-1, with TRBD1 matching over 10 bases. Germline CDR1 reads SGHRS; CDR2 reads YFSETQ. V shed 4 bases and J 8 bases; nucleotides not matched to a gene: 9. This CDR3 is built from 15 residues. The CDR3 protein is CASSTSGTGVDEQFF. As DNA, the CDR3 is TGCGCCAGCAGCACGTCCGGGACAGGGGTTGATGAGCAGTTCTTC.